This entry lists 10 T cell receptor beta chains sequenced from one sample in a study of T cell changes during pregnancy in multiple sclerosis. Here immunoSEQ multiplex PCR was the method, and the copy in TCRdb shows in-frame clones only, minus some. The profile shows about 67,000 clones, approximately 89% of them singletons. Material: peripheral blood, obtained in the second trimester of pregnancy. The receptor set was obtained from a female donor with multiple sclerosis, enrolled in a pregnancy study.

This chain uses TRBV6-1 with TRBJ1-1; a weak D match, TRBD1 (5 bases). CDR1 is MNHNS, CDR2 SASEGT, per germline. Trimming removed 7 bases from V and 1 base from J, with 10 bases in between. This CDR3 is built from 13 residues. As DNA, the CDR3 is TGTGCCAGCACCGTGACAGAGAACACTGAAGCTTTCTTT. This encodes CASTVTENTEAFF.

CDR3 DNA: TGTGCCAGCAGCTTAGAAGAATCGCGTCTAGCGGAAGAGACCCAGTACTTC. Translation gives CASSLEESRLAEETQYF. The rearrangement uses TRBV7-6 and TRBJ2-5; the match to TRBD2 covers 7 bases. The CDR3 sequence is 17 residues long. Germline CDR1 is SGHVS and CDR2 is FNYEAQ. V lost 1 base and J lost 3; bases outside the gene matches: 11.

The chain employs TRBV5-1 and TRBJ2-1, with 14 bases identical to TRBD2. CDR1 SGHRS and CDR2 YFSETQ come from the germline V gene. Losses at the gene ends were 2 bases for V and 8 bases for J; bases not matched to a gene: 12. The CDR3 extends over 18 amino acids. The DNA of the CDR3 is TGCGCCAGCAGCTTCCTGGGACTAGCGGGAGATTATGGAGATGAGCAGTTCTTC. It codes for CASSFLGLAGDYGDEQFF.

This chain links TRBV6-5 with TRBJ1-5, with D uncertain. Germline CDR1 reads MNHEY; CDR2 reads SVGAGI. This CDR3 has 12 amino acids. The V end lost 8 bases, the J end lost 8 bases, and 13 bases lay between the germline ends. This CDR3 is CASADSQEPQHF. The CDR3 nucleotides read TGTGCCAGCGCGGACTCCCAGGAGCCCCAGCATTTT.

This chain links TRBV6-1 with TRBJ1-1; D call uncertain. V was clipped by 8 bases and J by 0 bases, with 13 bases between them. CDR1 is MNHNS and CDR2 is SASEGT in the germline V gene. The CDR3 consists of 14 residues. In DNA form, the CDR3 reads TGTGCCAGCGCCCCCGCAGTGTTGAACACTGAAGCTTTCTTT. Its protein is CASAPAVLNTEAFF.

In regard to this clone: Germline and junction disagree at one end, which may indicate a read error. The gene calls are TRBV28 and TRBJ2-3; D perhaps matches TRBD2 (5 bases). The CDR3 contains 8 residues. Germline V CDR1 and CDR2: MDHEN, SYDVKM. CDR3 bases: TGTGCCAGCAGCAACGGGATATTT. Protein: CASSNGIF.

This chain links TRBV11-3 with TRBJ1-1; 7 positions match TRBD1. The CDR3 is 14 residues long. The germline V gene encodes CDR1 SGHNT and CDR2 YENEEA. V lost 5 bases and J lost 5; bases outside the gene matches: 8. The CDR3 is CASSPTGDGTEAFF. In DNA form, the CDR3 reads TGTGCCAGCAGCCCTACAGGGGATGGGACTGAAGCTTTCTTT.

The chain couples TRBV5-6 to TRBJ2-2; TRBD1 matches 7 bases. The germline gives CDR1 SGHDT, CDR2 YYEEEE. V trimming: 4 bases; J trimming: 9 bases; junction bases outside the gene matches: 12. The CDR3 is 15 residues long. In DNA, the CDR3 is TGTGCCAGCAGCACCCCGGACAGGTCTCATCGGGAGCTGTTTTTT. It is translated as CASSTPDRSHRELFF.

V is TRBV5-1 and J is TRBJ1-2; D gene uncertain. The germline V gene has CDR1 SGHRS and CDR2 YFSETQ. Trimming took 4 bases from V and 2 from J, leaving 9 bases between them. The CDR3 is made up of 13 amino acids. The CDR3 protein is CASSTGGNYGYTF. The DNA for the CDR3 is TGCGCCAGCAGCACGGGAGGAAACTATGGCTACACCTTC.

As DNA, the CDR3 is TGTGCCAGCAGCAACACAGGGGGCTTGGAAGCTTTCTTT. Amino acid sequence: CASSNTGGLEAFF. The chain combines TRBV2 with TRBJ1-1, with TRBD1 identical over 9 bases. This CDR3 is 13 amino acids long. Per germline, CDR1 SNHLY and CDR2 FYNNEI. J was trimmed by 8 bases and V by 6 bases; bases with no gene match: 7.